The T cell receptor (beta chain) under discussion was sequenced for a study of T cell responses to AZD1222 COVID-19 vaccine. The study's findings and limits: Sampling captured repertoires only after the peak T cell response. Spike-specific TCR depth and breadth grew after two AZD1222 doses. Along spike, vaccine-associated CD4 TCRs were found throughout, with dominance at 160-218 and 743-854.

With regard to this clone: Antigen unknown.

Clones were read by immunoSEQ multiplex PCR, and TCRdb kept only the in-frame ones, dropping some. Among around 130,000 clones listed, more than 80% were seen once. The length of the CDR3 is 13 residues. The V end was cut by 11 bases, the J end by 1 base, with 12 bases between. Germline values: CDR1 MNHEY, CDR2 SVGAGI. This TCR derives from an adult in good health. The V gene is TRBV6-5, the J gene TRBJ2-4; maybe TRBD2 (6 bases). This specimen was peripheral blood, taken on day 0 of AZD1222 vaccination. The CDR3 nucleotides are TGTGCCGACGGCGGGGATGCCAAAAACATTCAGTACTTC. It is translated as CADGGDAKNIQYF.